The 21 T cell receptor beta chains in this list originate from one sample, sequenced in a study of immune cell composition in non-small cell lung cancer. Assay used: immunoSEQ multiplex PCR; TCRdb lists only in-frame clones, some missing. The sample lists 13,000 or so clones, roughly 73% occurring once. Sequencing used lung tumor tissue. Receptors were obtained from a human donor with non-small cell lung cancer.

V and J are TRBV11-2 and TRBJ1-1; possible D gene TRBD1, 5 bases. Trimming took 0 bases from V and 6 from J, leaving 11 bases between them. The CDR3 is made up of 14 amino acids. CDR1 is SGHAT and CDR2 is FQNNGV in the germline V gene. Written as DNA, the CDR3 is TGTGCCAGCAGCTTAGATCAGGGTTTCCCTGAAGCTTTCTTT. Its translation: CASSLDQGFPEAFF. Drawing the rest from reference TRBV11-2 and TRBJ1-1, the complete variable domain is EAGVAQSPRYKIIEKRQSVAFWCNPISGHATLYWYQQILGQGPKLLIQFQNNGVVDDSQLPKDRFSAERLKGVDSTLKIQPAKLEDSAVYLCASSLDQGFPEAFFGQGTRLTVV.

This sequence joins TRBV29-1 and TRBJ1-1; maybe TRBD1 (6 bases). The CDR3 is 11 residues long. Germline loops: CDR1 SQVTM, CDR2 ANQGSEA. The germline V and J ends were trimmed by 6 bases and 1 base, with 6 bases remaining between them. CDR3 sequence reads: CSVGANTEAFF. The CDR3 DNA is TGCAGCGTGGGGGCGAACACTGAAGCTTTCTTT.

This chain connects TRBV7-9 to TRBJ1-4; 11 positions agree with TRBD1. Germline CDR1 SEHNR, CDR2 FQNEAQ (reference sequence). Trimming removed 5 bases from V and 8 bases from J; junction bases left unmatched: 7. This CDR3 is 15 amino acids long. CDR3 protein: CASSLTRDRGEKLFF. The CDR3, as DNA: TGTGCCAGCAGCCTAACCCGGGACAGGGGGGAAAAACTGTTTTTT.

For this clone: At one end, the junction sequence differs from germline, possibly due to a read error. V gene TRBV7-9 combines with J gene TRBJ2-5; 7 positions match TRBD1. CDR1 is SEHNR and CDR2 is FQNEAQ in the germline V gene (reference sequence). The CDR3 is 13 residues long. The CDR3 bases are TGTGCCAGCAGCTTAGCATCAAGGGGGCATCCAGACTTC. This encodes CASSLASRGHPDF.

This rearrangement joins TRBV18 to TRBJ2-1; 11 positions match TRBD2. V shed 6 bases and J 6 bases; nucleotides not matched to a gene: 10. Germline CDR1 and CDR2: KGHSH and LQKENI. The CDR3 length is 16 residues. CDR3 in DNA: TGTGCCAGCTCTCCGACCGGGACTAGCGGCCCCAATGAGCAGTTCTTC. Translated: CASSPTGTSGPNEQFF.

The chain combines TRBV18 with TRBJ1-1, with D tentatively TRBD1 (5 bases). Looked up from germline, CDR1 is KGHSH and CDR2 is LQKENI. With 0 bases removed from V and 3 bases from J, the gap between germline ends came to 11 bases. The CDR3 has 15 residues. CDR3 DNA sequence: TGTGCCAGCTCACCACCCAGCAGGGCTTACACTGAAGCTTTCTTT. It is translated as CASSPPSRAYTEAFF.

V and J are TRBV27 and TRBJ2-2; TRBD1 agrees at 8 bases. Germline V CDR1 and CDR2: MNHEY, SMNVEV (reference sequence). The CDR3 length is 17 residues. J lost 6 bases, V lost 2 bases, and 11 bases had no gene match. The CDR3 DNA is TGTGCCAGCAGTTTAGGTGGTTGGGACAGGATCCCCGGGGAGCTGTTTTTT. Protein product: CASSLGGWDRIPGELFF.

The V and J genes are TRBV2 and TRBJ1-2; 8 bases line up with TRBD1. V lost 4 bases, J lost 8 bases, and 9 bases stayed unmatched. CDR3 size: 14 residues. CDR1 and CDR2 (germline): SNHLY, FYNNEI. Written as DNA, the CDR3 is TGTGCCAGCAGTGGGGCAGGACAGGGCCGGGGCTACACCTTC. Protein: CASSGAGQGRGYTF.

This chain links TRBV7-9 with TRBJ2-7; 7 bases agree with TRBD1. Germline V gives CDR1 SEHNR, CDR2 FQNEAQ (reference sequence). The CDR3 contains 15 residues. Germline trimming cut 1 base from V and 2 bases from J; bases unmatched to any gene: 5. DNA of the CDR3: TGTGCCAGCAGCTTAGGGACAGGAAAAACCTACGAGCAGTACTTC. This encodes CASSLGTGKTYEQYF.

This clone is termed medium-sized (0.01 to 0.1%). The genes are TRBV28 and TRBJ1-6; 10 bases fit TRBD1. The trim removed 4 bases at V and 7 bases at J, leaving 1 base unmatched. This CDR3 spans 14 amino acids. Germline CDR1 is MDHEN and CDR2 is SYDVKM. The CDR3 coding sequence is TGTGCCAGCAGTTGGACAGGGGGAAATTCACCCCTCCACTTT. Its protein product is CASSWTGGNSPLHF.

The chain uses TRBV5-1 and TRBJ1-1; D perhaps matches TRBD1 (5 bases). Trimming pared 1 base from V and 0 bases from J, leaving 7 bases between. From germline, CDR1 is SGHRS and CDR2 YFSETQ. This CDR3 comprises 14 residues. CDR3 nucleotide sequence: TGCGCCAGCAGCTTGCAGGGAATGAACACTGAAGCTTTCTTT. Its protein is CASSLQGMNTEAFF. Full variable domain (rest looked up from reference TRBV5-1 and TRBJ1-1): KAGVTQTPRYLIKTRGQQVTLSCSPISGHRSVSWYQQTPGQGLQFLFEYFSETQRNKGNFPGRFSGRQFSNSRSEMNVSTLELGDSALYLCASSLQGMNTEAFFGQGTRLTVV.

This clone was picked up one time. The chain carries TRBV28 and TRBJ2-5; 9 nucleotides line up with TRBD1. The CDR3 totals 15 residues. Germline V lookup: CDR1 MDHEN, CDR2 SYDVKM. Trimming took 3 bases from V and 5 from J; bases not matched to a gene: 7. The CDR3 protein is CASSFTGGIWETQYF. The CDR3 DNA reads as TGTGCCAGCAGTTTCACAGGGGGCATTTGGGAGACCCAGTACTTC.

This chain joins TRBV5-6 and TRBJ2-5; 9 bases are shared with TRBD2. In germline, CDR1 is SGHDT, CDR2 YYEEEE. The CDR3 has 16 amino acids. V lost 3 bases, J lost 3 bases, and 9 bases stayed unmatched. The CDR3 reads CASSSRREGFEETQYF. For the CDR3, the DNA is TGTGCCAGCAGCTCCCGGCGGGAGGGCTTCGAAGAGACCCAGTACTTC.

This clone was detected only once. V and J are TRBV5-1 and TRBJ1-4; D remains ambiguous. Germline V gives CDR1 SGHRS, CDR2 YFSETQ. This CDR3 is built from 14 residues. Trimming shortened V by 4 bases and J by 0 bases, and 7 bases separated the two germline ends. The CDR3 sequence is CASSGLSTNEKLFF. CDR3 coding DNA: TGCGCCAGCAGCGGACTGTCAACTAATGAAAAACTGTTTTTT.

The chain has TRBV5-1 and TRBJ2-3; D not certain. Trimming pared 2 bases from V and 4 bases from J, leaving 5 bases between. This CDR3 is built from 12 residues. Germline V gives CDR1 SGHRS, CDR2 YFSETQ. CDR3: CASSFYADTQYF. Written as DNA, the CDR3 is TGCGCCAGCAGCTTCTACGCAGATACGCAGTATTTT.

The chain carries TRBV19 and TRBJ2-7; 9 nucleotides align to TRBD2. Germline CDR1 is LNHDA and CDR2 is SQIVND (reference sequence). The CDR3 sequence is 16 residues long. The junction had 11 bases not matched to a gene; V was cut back by 4 bases and J by 4 bases. CDR3 protein: CASSTWRGGRGYEQYF. The CDR3 DNA follows: TGTGCCAGTAGTACGTGGCGGGGGGGGCGAGGGTACGAGCAGTACTTC.

This sequence joins TRBV6-1 and TRBJ1-4, with 8 bases aligning to TRBD1. The V gene's germline CDR1 is MNHNS and CDR2 SASEGT. Unmatched junction bases numbered 3, after V lost 3 bases and J lost 6 bases. There are 14 residues in the CDR3. In DNA, the CDR3 is TGTGCCAGCAGTGACCCGGACAGGGATGAAAAACTGTTTTTT. Translation gives CASSDPDRDEKLFF.

The V gene is TRBV6-6, the J gene TRBJ1-1, with a weak D call TRBD1 (5 bases). Germline CDR1 MNHNY, CDR2 SVGAGI (reference sequence). The CDR3 has 14 amino acids. With 2 bases removed from V and 2 bases from J, the gap between germline ends came to 9 bases. As DNA, the CDR3 is TGTGCCAGCAGTTACCAGGGATCCAACACTGAAGCTTTCTTT. Encoded protein: CASSYQGSNTEAFF.

The chain recombines TRBV7-8 with TRBJ1-1; TRBD1 aligns across 11 bases. Germline V CDR1 and CDR2: SGHVS, FQNEAQ. Unmatched junction bases numbered 5, after V lost 1 base and J lost 7 bases. The CDR3 extends over 15 amino acids. The CDR3 nucleotides are TGTGCCAGCAGCTTAGGGACAGGGGGCAAGATTGAAGCTTTCTTT. Residues: CASSLGTGGKIEAFF.

This chain uses TRBV7-2 with TRBJ2-3, with 8 bases matching TRBD2. Germline lookup yields CDR1 SGHTA and CDR2 FQGNSA. The CDR3 extends over 14 amino acids. The junction had 4 bases not matched to a gene; V was cut back by 5 bases and J by 3 bases. The CDR3 DNA is TGTGCCAGCAGCCCGGGACTAGTGACAGATACGCAGTATTTT. Translated: CASSPGLVTDTQYF.

A few counts support this clone. The chain employs TRBV29-1 and TRBJ1-1; 8 bases are shared with TRBD1. Germline V lookup: CDR1 SQVTM, CDR2 ANQGSEA. V was pared by 6 bases and J by 4 bases, with 7 bases of the junction left unmatched. There are 13 residues in the CDR3. CDR3 sequence (DNA): TGCAGCGTCGCGGACAGGGTGGCCACTGAAGCTTTCTTT. Its protein product is CSVADRVATEAFF.